This TCR beta chain was documented in a study of response to subunit inactivated influenza vaccine. Notes on this clonotype: Its antigen is not identified.

TCRdb redid the calling of the RT-PCR reads with MiXCR, one entry per CDR3 protein. The sample lists about 650,000 distinct CDR3 sequences; about 15% were seen once. The CDR3 totals 18 residues. The germline V gene encodes CDR1 MDHEN and CDR2 SYDVKM. Losses at the gene ends were 2 bases for V and 4 bases for J; bases not matched to a gene: 11. Whole-study results and caveats: A suggestion made by the authors is that each seasonal influenza vaccination recruits few new T cells.

The origin of this receptor is a man aged 50-59 years who received an inactivated influenza vaccine. The V gene is TRBV28, the J gene TRBJ2-2, with 9 bases that match TRBD2. The sequencing here drew on PBMCs from blood, taken roughly 12 days after vaccination. CDR3: CASSLDPASGTITGELFF. The CDR3 nucleotides are TGTGCCAGCAGTTTAGACCCTGCTAGCGGGACTATCACCGGGGAGCTGTTTTTT.